The clone carrying this T cell receptor beta chain was seen a handful of times. This sample is drawn from a study of patients and donors after allogeneic stem cell transplantation. In TCRdb, the RT-PCR reads were re-called with MiXCR into one record per CDR3 protein. The repertoire has about 87,000 distinct CDR3 sequences, just under 5% of them found once; the top ten carry 2.6%. V was pared by 1 base and J by 1 base, with 19 bases between. The length of the CDR3 is 18 residues. The germline V gene has CDR1 SGHDN and CDR2 FVKESK. This receptor was obtained from a human donor who was either an allogeneic HSCT recipient or a stem cell or donor lymphocyte infusion donor (not recorded which). It is not recorded whose cells these are; they may come from a transplant donor. The chain links TRBV14 to TRBJ1-1, with a weak D call TRBD1 (6 bases). Sequencing used blood, either unsorted or a sorted T cell fraction (not recorded which). CDR3 in amino acids: CASSQVRVQGVGNTEAFF. CDR3 nucleotides: TGTGCCAGCAGCCAAGTAAGGGTACAGGGTGTGGGGAACACTGAAGCTTTCTTT. Combining the CDR3 with reference TRBV14 and TRBJ1-1 gives the whole variable domain EAGVTQFPSHSVIEKGQTVTLRCDPISGHDNLYWYRRVMGKEIKFLLHFVKESKQDESGMPNNRFLAERTGGTYSTLKVQPAELEDSGVYFCASSQVRVQGVGNTEAFFGQGTRLTVV.